This T cell receptor (beta chain) was found in a study of T cells in Graves' hyperthyroidism and ophthalmopathy (dated by TCRdb to the late 2010s). For the wider study: Peripheral blood samples were taken at initial diagnosis, before any treatment was given. After blood sampling, hyperthyroidism patients were treated with methimazole at a starting dose of 30 mg daily, and ophthalmopathy patients were treated with high-dose intravenous methylprednisolone. Whether ophthalmopathy could be predicted prospectively was tested in an independent validation cohort made up of under 20 hyperthyroidism patients plus 17 patients who later progressed to ophthalmopathy. To identify TCR V-J signatures that set the groups apart, the researchers used a discovery cohort of approximately 98 patients, made up of 40 to 45 with Graves' ophthalmopathy and some 60 with stable Graves' hyperthyroidism. The 100 discovery patients were randomly split 7:3 into training and test sets. The study also compared thyroid tissue and blood T-cell repertoires from about six Graves' hyperthyroidism patients. According to the paper, TCR Vbeta CDR3 sequencing was carried out on 135 peripheral blood samples, which came from 40 to 45 ophthalmopathy, approximately 72 hyperthyroidism and roughly 17 progressor patients.

The TCR beta CDR3 regions were amplified from RNA transcripts. For the first round of RT-PCR on the TCR CDR3, the HTBI primer set was used together with the Qiagen OneStep RT-PCR kit. A second multiplex PCR round built the libraries, followed by size selection and purification. Sequencing of the libraries was done on an Illumina HiSeq2000 using paired-end 100 bp reads. In the authors' own workflow: Raw data were processed with SOAPnuke, discarding reads with adapters, uncalled bases, mean Phred below 15, or no exact constant-primer or identifier match. COPE v1.2.5 was used to merge the high-quality paired reads, and each unique nucleotide sequence was defined as a clonotype. MiTCR v1.1 was used to align clonotypes to the IMGT TRBV, TRBD and TRBJ reference segments. The analysis was restricted to V-J combinations with a frequency above 0.0001, which together covered roughly 99% of the repertoires. A TCS score was defined as the ratio between F50 (clonal expansion) and ExV (chaos), using BLOSUM62-based TCRdist between CDR3 peptides within each V-J. Welch's t-statistics and random forest reduced around 550 V-J features to under 15, which were used in a naive Bayes classifier (R e1071). TCRdb ran its own pipeline on the public reads, namely fastp trimming at Q25 and MiXCR clone calling, and kept in-frame beta chains. Every distinct CDR3 protein forms one entry, paired with its most common genes and DNA. TCRdb, not the authors, supplied the V and J calls. The sample records more than 650,000 distinct CDR3 sequences, around 15% of which are singletons. The leading ten clones occupy more than 8.5% of the sample.

The CDR3 covers 14 residues, taking in both the cysteine and the phenylalanine. Kept here is only the CDR3 DNA, which spans 42 bases and is read in frame from base 1. CDR1 MNHGY and CDR2 SVAAGI were looked up in the germline V gene. The V and J ends are trimmed by 3 bases and 9 bases, leaving 15 bases between them. Graves' hyperthyroidism was defined as stable when no progression to ophthalmopathy occurred over 18 months of follow-up. Hyperthyroidism patients were newly diagnosed, with disease duration under 2 months, and aged 18 to 65 years. The study excluded patients with uncontrolled infections, other autoimmune diseases, pregnancy or lactation. Diagnoses were established on the basis of clinical symptoms, serum thyroxine and TRAb, thyroid ultrasound, and orbital computed tomography. PBMCs were separated from approximately 10 ml of fresh peripheral blood using Ficoll-Paque density gradient centrifugation. Total RNA was extracted using Trizol reagent, and RNA quality was assessed on an Agilent 2100 Bioanalyzer.

A word on this clonotype: Its antigen is not yet known. Base quality data are lacking; no much larger clone is found one base away.

Results and caveats for the whole study, not just this receptor: Most expanded thyroid clonotypes (frequency above 0.001) were also detected in blood, a finding suggesting that blood repertoires may reflect thyroid immune responses. Ophthalmopathy was separated from stable hyperthyroidism by a 13 V-J signature model, with 85% to 90% sensitivity and about 84% specificity obtained in cross-validation and 80%/75% obtained in testing. During validation, the model predicted progression to ophthalmopathy a median of about 6.3 months ahead of onset, with around 71% sensitivity and more than 72% specificity. Sample size was not statistically predetermined, and investigators were not blinded to group allocation.

This receptor chain uses TRBV6-9 and TRBJ2-1; TRBD1 could be the D gene, as 6 bases match. Source material: blood. The sequence was collected from a young woman with Graves' hyperthyroidism. The CDR3 reads CASSYTQGNGEQFF. The DNA sequence reads TGTGCCAGCAGTTACACACAGGGTAACGGTGAGCAGTTCTTC.